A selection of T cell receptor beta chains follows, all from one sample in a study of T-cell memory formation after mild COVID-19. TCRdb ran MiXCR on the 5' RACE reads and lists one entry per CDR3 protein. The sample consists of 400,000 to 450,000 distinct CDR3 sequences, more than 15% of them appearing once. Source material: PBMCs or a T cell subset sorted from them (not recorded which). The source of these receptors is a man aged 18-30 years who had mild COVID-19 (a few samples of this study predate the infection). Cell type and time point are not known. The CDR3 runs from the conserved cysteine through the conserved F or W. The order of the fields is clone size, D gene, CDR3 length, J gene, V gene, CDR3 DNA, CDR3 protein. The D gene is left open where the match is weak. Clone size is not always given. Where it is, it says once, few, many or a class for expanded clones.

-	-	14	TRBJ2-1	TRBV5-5	TGTGCCAGCAGCTTGGACCCAGCGTACAATGAGCAGTTCTTC	CASSLDPAYNEQFF
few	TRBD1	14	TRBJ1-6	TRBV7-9	TGTGCCAGCGCATTGGGGACAGCCCCTTCACCCCTCCACTTT	CASALGTAPSPLHF
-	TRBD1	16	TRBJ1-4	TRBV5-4	TGTGCCAGCAGCCTGGGGACAGGGGCCCTTAATGAAAAACTGTTTTTT	CASSLGTGALNEKLFF
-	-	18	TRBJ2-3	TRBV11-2	TGTGCCAGCAGCTTAGATCAACTTGGGGGGGGACACACAGATACGCAGTATTTT	CASSLDQLGGGHTDTQYF
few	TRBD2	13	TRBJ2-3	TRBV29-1	TGCAGCATCGGGGGGGCCGGGACAGATACGCAGTATTTT	CSIGGAGTDTQYF
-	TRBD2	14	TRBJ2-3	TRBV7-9	TGTGCCAGCAGCTCGGGACTAGAGGCAGATACGCAGTATTTT	CASSSGLEADTQYF
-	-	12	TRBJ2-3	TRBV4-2	TGTGCCAGAAGCGGCGGGGCAGATACGCAGTATTTT	CARSGGADTQYF
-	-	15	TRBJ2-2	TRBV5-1	TGCGCCAGCAGCTTGGCCCCTCGGGGCACCGGGGAGCTGTTTTTT	CASSLAPRGTGELFF
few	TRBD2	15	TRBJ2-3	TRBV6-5	TGTGCCAGCAGCCGCGGGGGGGGACGAACAGATACGCAGTATTTT	CASSRGGGRTDTQYF
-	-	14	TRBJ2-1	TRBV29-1	TGCAGCGTTTGGGTAGCGACTGCAGTCCATGAGCAGTTCTTC	CSVWVATAVHEQFF
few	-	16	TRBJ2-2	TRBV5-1	TGCGCCAGCAGCTTAGAACCGACAACGAACACCGGGGAGCTGTTTTTT	CASSLEPTTNTGELFF
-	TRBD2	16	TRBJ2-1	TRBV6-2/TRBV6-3	TGTGCCAGCAGTTACTCGAGAGCGGGGGGGCTGGATGAGCAGTTCTTC	CASSYSRAGGLDEQFF
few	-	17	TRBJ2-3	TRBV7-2	TGTGCCAGCAGCTTATATCAAACGGTCGCGCGCACAGATACGCAGTATTTT	CASSLYQTVARTDTQYF
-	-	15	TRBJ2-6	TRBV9	TGTGCCAGCAGCGACAGGGTCTCTGGGGCCAACGTCCTGACTTTC	CASSDRVSGANVLTF
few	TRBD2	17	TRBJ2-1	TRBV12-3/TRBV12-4	TGTGCCAGCACCCCCCCCCTCCGAGAGCGGGGGGCAAGGGAGCAGTTCTTC	CASTPPLRERGAREQFF
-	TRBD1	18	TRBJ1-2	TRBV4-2	TGTGCCAGCAGCCAAACGACAGGGAACGAACTTCGGCGCTATGGCTACACCTTC	CASSQTTGNELRRYGYTF
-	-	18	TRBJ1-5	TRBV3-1	TGTGCCAGCAGCCAAGATCTCCCCCGTGATGGGTGGAATCAGCCCCAGCATTTT	CASSQDLPRDGWNQPQHF
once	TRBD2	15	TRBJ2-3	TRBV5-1	TGCGCCAGCAGCTTGGCTCTAGCGGGGGGGGGCTCGCAGTATTTT	CASSLALAGGGSQYF
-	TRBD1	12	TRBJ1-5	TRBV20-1	TGCAGTGCACAACAGGGGAATCAGCCCCAGCATTTT	CSAQQGNQPQHF
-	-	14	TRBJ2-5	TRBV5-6	TGTGCCAGCAGCTTGGCGACAGTCCAAGAGACCCAGTACTTC	CASSLATVQETQYF
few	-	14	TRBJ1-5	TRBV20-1	TGCAGCTCAGGGAAGGGGGGGGGTGATCAGCCCCAGCATTTT	CSSGKGGGDQPQHF
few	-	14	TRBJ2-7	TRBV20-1	TGCAGTGCCAGACCGGGACATTCCTCCTACGAGCAGTACTTC	CSARPGHSSYEQYF
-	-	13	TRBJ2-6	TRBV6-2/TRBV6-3	TGTGCCAGCATCGAATCTGGGGCCAACGTCCTGACTTTC	CASIESGANVLTF
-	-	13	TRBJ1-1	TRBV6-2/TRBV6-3	TGTGCCAGCAATGCCGTCATGAACACTGAAGCTTTCTTT	CASNAVMNTEAFF